The 27 T cell receptor beta chains below all came from one sample that was sequenced in a study of blood T cell repertoires in COVID-19. Method: immunoSEQ multiplex PCR; TCRdb's copy keeps in-frame clones and lacks some. This repertoire shows approximately 340,000 clones, roughly 92% found once; its top ten account for roughly 0.9%. Source material: PBMCs or T cells enriched from blood (not recorded which). Receptor source: a woman aged 40 to 50 who had been exposed to COVID-19.

The rearrangement links TRBV12-5 to TRBJ2-3; TRBD2 is a possible D gene (6 bases). The germline V gene has CDR1 LGHNT and CDR2 FRNRAP. The CDR3 has 18 amino acids. V lost 4 bases, J lost 3 bases, and 23 bases lay in between. CDR3 in amino acids: CASGSGGGDSDGTDTQYF. CDR3 DNA: TGTGCTAGTGGTTCCGGGGGTGGAGATAGCGATGGTACAGATACGCAGTATTTT.

The V and J genes are TRBV7-9 and TRBJ1-1; 8 bases are shared with TRBD1. V lost 5 bases to trimming and J lost 1 base; unmatched junction nucleotides: 6. Germline CDR1 SEHNR, CDR2 FQNEAQ (reference sequence). The CDR3 loop spans 15 amino acids. The CDR3 region is CASSLEDRANTEAFF. The CDR3 nucleotides are TGTGCCAGCAGCCTTGAGGACAGGGCGAACACTGAAGCTTTCTTT.

This clone is a singleton in its sample. CDR3 in DNA: TGTGCCAGCAGTCGGGGGGGGTCTAGCGGTGTTAAAAACATTCAGTACTTC. It yields the protein CASSRGGSSGVKNIQYF. The chain has TRBV2 and TRBJ2-4; 8 nucleotides align to TRBD2. The germline V gene encodes CDR1 SNHLY and CDR2 FYNNEI. This CDR3 contains 17 residues. The V segment lost 5 bases and the J segment 4 bases; nucleotides outside the gene matches: 13. Looking up the rest from reference TRBV2 and TRBJ2-4 gives the full variable domain: EPEVTQTPSHQVTQMGQEVILRCVPISNHLYFYWYRQILGQKVEFLVSFYNNEISEKSEIFDDQFSVERPDGSNFTLKIRSTKLEDSAMYFCASSRGGSSGVKNIQYFGAGTRLSVL.

The rearrangement uses TRBV9 and TRBJ2-3, with TRBD2 matching over 8 bases. In germline, CDR1 is SGDLS, CDR2 YYNGEE. There are 17 residues in the CDR3. The ends lost 4 bases at V and 1 base at J; junction bases unmatched: 11. The CDR3 spells CASSLMGGSGGTDTQYF. CDR3 DNA sequence: TGTGCCAGCAGCCTTATGGGGGGTAGCGGGGGCACAGATACGCAGTATTTT.

The rearrangement links TRBV7-9 to TRBJ1-6, with D uncertain. Trimming stripped 4 bases from V and 4 bases from J, with 8 bases between. Germline V CDR1 and CDR2: SEHNR, FQNEAQ (reference sequence). This CDR3 region has 14 residues. CDR3 region: CASSYTRYNSPLHF. As DNA, the CDR3 is TGTGCCAGCAGCTACACCCGATATAATTCACCCCTCCACTTT.

The chain carries TRBV5-1 and TRBJ2-7, with a tentative D call TRBD1 (5 bases). CDR3 length: 17 residues. CDR1 SGHRS and CDR2 YFSETQ come from the germline V gene. Trimming took off 0 bases at V and 6 bases at J, with 22 bases between the two ends. The CDR3 reads CASSLGAQGIGFGEQYF. CDR3 nucleotide sequence: TGCGCCAGCAGCTTGGGAGCCCAGGGAATTGGCTTTGGCGAGCAGTACTTC.

The chain carries TRBV7-8 and TRBJ1-6; maybe TRBD1 (6 bases). CDR3 length: 16 residues. V was trimmed by 3 bases and J by 6 bases, leaving 15 bases between them. Germline V lookup: CDR1 SGHVS, CDR2 FQNEAQ. In nucleotides, the CDR3 is TGTGCCAGCAGCTTCACCTCCGGGACAAGTAATTCACCCCTCCACTTT. Amino acid sequence: CASSFTSGTSNSPLHF.

The chain recombines TRBV7-9 with TRBJ1-1; D unresolved. Trimming cost V 5 bases and J 5 bases, with 12 bases left between them. CDR3 length equals 13 residues. Germline V gives CDR1 SEHNR, CDR2 FQNEAQ (reference sequence). CDR3 loop: CASSPGVKTEAFF. The CDR3 DNA reads TGTGCCAGCAGCCCCGGTGTAAAGACTGAAGCTTTCTTT. The full variable domain, completed using reference TRBV7-9 and TRBJ1-1, is DTGVSQNPRHKITKRGQNVTFRCDPISEHNRLYWYRQTLGQGPEFLTYFQNEAQLEKSRLLSDRFSAERPKGSFSTLEIQRTEQGDSAMYLCASSPGVKTEAFFGQGTRLTVV.

V is TRBV6-5 and J is TRBJ1-1; 8 nucleotides line up with TRBD1. This CDR3 is 15 amino acids long. Germline lookup yields CDR1 MNHEY and CDR2 SVGAGI. V lost 7 bases, J lost 4 bases, and 11 bases stayed unmatched. The CDR3 sequence: CASTRQGAVGTEAFF. The CDR3 nucleotides are TGTGCCAGCACCCGGCAGGGGGCAGTGGGCACTGAAGCTTTCTTT.

This chain links TRBV6-5 with TRBJ1-1; D gene ambiguous. The germline V and J ends were trimmed by 0 bases and 1 base, with 9 bases remaining between them. CDR3 length: 15 residues. Germline V gene lookup returns CDR1 MNHEY and CDR2 SVGAGI. The chain's CDR3 is CASSYSSQANTEAFF. The CDR3 DNA follows: TGTGCCAGCAGTTACTCTTCGCAGGCGAACACTGAAGCTTTCTTT.

This chain connects TRBV15 to TRBJ2-5; D perhaps matches TRBD1 (6 bases). Trimming pared 0 bases from V and 3 bases from J, leaving 8 bases between. Germline V gene sequence: CDR1 LNHNV, CDR2 YYDKDF (reference sequence). CDR3 length equals 14 residues. The CDR3 DNA reads TGTGCCACCAGCAGAGATAGGGGGAAAGAGACCCAGTACTTC. Protein sequence: CATSRDRGKETQYF.

V and J are TRBV14 and TRBJ1-2; 9 bases are shared with TRBD1. Per germline, CDR1 SGHDN and CDR2 FVKESK. With V trimmed by 5 bases and J by 6 bases, 13 bases remained unmatched. The CDR3 is 16 amino acids. For the CDR3, the DNA is TGTGCCAGCAGCACGCAGCAAGACGGGACAGGGAATGGCTACACCTTC. Translating it yields CASSTQQDGTGNGYTF.

The chain links TRBV30 to TRBJ2-3; 10 bases align to TRBD2. The CDR3 extends over 14 amino acids. Trimming cost V 1 base and J 7 bases; bases outside gene matches: 5. CDR1 GTSNPN and CDR2 SVGIG come from the germline V gene (reference sequence). The CDR3 sequence: CAWSALAGIHTQYF. The CDR3 bases are TGTGCCTGGAGTGCACTAGCGGGAATACATACGCAGTATTTT.

The CDR3: CASSFDYVRGYTF. The CDR3, as DNA: TGTGCCAGCAGCTTCGACTATGTCAGGGGCTACACCTTC. The chain recombines TRBV7-2 with TRBJ1-2; D unresolved. Trimming shortened V by 3 bases and J by 8 bases, and 13 bases separated the two germline ends. CDR3 size: 13 residues. Germline CDR1 reads SGHTA; CDR2 reads FQGNSA.

The V call is TRBV7-2, the J call TRBJ2-7, with 7 nucleotides matching TRBD1. This CDR3 region has 15 residues. J was trimmed by 0 bases and V by 3 bases; bases with no gene match: 5. Germline V CDR1 and CDR2: SGHTA, FQGNSA. The CDR3 coding sequence is TGTGCCAGCAGCTTGGACCGGGACAGCTCCTACGAGCAGTACTTC. Protein sequence: CASSLDRDSSYEQYF.

The chain combines TRBV30 with TRBJ1-4; 7 bases line up with TRBD1. Looked up from germline, CDR1 is GTSNPN and CDR2 is SVGIG (reference sequence). There are 13 residues in the CDR3. The J segment lost 8 bases and the V segment lost 2 bases, leaving 5 bases of the junction unmatched. The CDR3 region is CAWSLDRDEKLFF. Written as DNA, the CDR3 is TGTGCCTGGAGTTTAGACAGGGACGAAAAACTGTTTTTT.

This clone showed up just once. The chain employs TRBV13 and TRBJ2-1, with 8 bases lining up with TRBD2. CDR1 and CDR2 from the germline V gene are PRHDT and FYEKMQ (reference sequence). The CDR3 consists of 15 residues. V gave up 1 base and J gave up 6 bases; unmatched junction bases: 5. CDR3: CASSLVAGRGNEQFF. The CDR3 DNA sequence: TGTGCCAGCAGCTTAGTAGCGGGGAGAGGCAATGAGCAGTTCTTC.

The rearrangement joins TRBV6-6 to TRBJ2-3; 13 positions match TRBD2. CDR1 and CDR2 from the germline V gene are MNHNY and SVGAGI (reference sequence). The CDR3 consists of 18 residues. Germline trimming cut 5 bases from V and 0 bases from J; bases unmatched to any gene: 8. The CDR3 nucleotides read TGTGCCAGCAGTCGAGGACTAGCGGGGGCCCCTAGCACAGATACGCAGTATTTT. The encoded protein is CASSRGLAGAPSTDTQYF.

The chain joins TRBV19 to TRBJ1-5; the match to TRBD1 covers 7 bases. V shed 9 bases, J shed 3 bases, and the junction held 8 bases outside the gene matches. The germline V gene has CDR1 LNHDA and CDR2 SQIVND (reference sequence). The CDR3 spans 14 residues. The CDR3, as DNA: TGTGCCAGCCGAGGACAGGTGAACAATCAGCCCCAGCATTTT. As protein: CASRGQVNNQPQHF.

The chain joins TRBV7-2 to TRBJ1-1, with 8 bases matching TRBD1. The V gene's germline CDR1 is SGHTA and CDR2 FQGNSA. CDR3 length equals 14 residues. After removal of 2 bases from V and 1 base from J, the junction contained 0 bases not matched to a gene. Here the CDR3 reads CASSLTGGNTEAFF. The CDR3 coding sequence is TGTGCCAGCAGCTTAACAGGGGGGAACACTGAAGCTTTCTTT.

The chain carries TRBV6-5 and TRBJ1-2; 7 bases align to TRBD1. Germline V gene data show CDR1 as MNHEY and CDR2 as SVGAGI. The V and J ends lost 8 bases and 8 bases, in that order; junction bases with no gene match: 17. This CDR3 contains 15 residues. CDR3 region: CASWGSTGIRLGYTF. Written as DNA, the CDR3 is TGTGCCAGCTGGGGGTCGACAGGGATCAGGTTGGGCTACACCTTC.

V is TRBV5-5 and J is TRBJ2-1; 8 positions agree with TRBD1. Unmatched junction bases numbered 7, after V lost 2 bases and J lost 6 bases. Germline lookup yields CDR1 SGHKS and CDR2 YYEKEE (reference sequence). This CDR3 has 15 residues. Written as DNA, the CDR3 is TGTGCCAGCAGCTTAGGACAGGGAGGAGGCAATGAGCAGTTCTTC. Translation: CASSLGQGGGNEQFF.

In the case of this clone: This sample also contains other DNA sequences that code for the same CDR3. V usage is TRBV7-9 and J usage is TRBJ1-1; 10 positions match TRBD1. Germline lookup yields CDR1 SEHNR and CDR2 FQNEAQ (reference sequence). This CDR3 is 13 amino acids long. Germline trimming cut 5 bases from V and 4 bases from J; bases unmatched to any gene: 1. DNA of the CDR3: TGTGCCAGCAGCCGGACAGGGGGCACTGAAGCTTTCTTT. It specifies CASSRTGGTEAFF. Looking up the rest from reference TRBV7-9 and TRBJ1-1 gives the full variable domain: DTGVSQNPRHKITKRGQNVTFRCDPISEHNRLYWYRQTLGQGPEFLTYFQNEAQLEKSRLLSDRFSAERPKGSFSTLEIQRTEQGDSAMYLCASSRTGGTEAFFGQGTRLTVV.

V usage is TRBV5-1 and J usage is TRBJ1-1; 9 nucleotides agree with TRBD1. V lost 2 bases to trimming and J lost 4 bases; unmatched junction nucleotides: 3. Germline V CDR1 and CDR2: SGHRS, YFSETQ. CDR3 size: 14 residues. DNA of the CDR3: TGCGCCAGCAGCTTATTGACAGGGGGCACTGAAGCTTTCTTT. The encoded protein is CASSLLTGGTEAFF.

This rearrangement joins TRBV27 to TRBJ2-7; the D gene is possibly TRBD1 (5 bases). The V gene's germline CDR1 is MNHEY and CDR2 SMNVEV (reference sequence). CDR3 length: 15 amino acids. The V and J ends lost 5 bases and 1 base respectively, with 15 bases between them. CDR3 loop: CASSPQPTVSYEQYF. Here the CDR3 DNA reads TGTGCCAGCAGTCCGCAGCCGACAGTTTCCTACGAGCAGTACTTC.

This clone was detected ten times or more. Written as DNA, the CDR3 is TGTGCCACCAGTCCCCGACAGGGGAGTTATGGCTACACCTTC. It codes for CATSPRQGSYGYTF. The chain couples TRBV24-1 to TRBJ1-2, with 8 bases lining up with TRBD1. The germline CDR1 and CDR2 sequences are KGHDR and SFDVKD. The CDR3 is 14 amino acids. V lost 6 bases and J lost 5; bases outside the gene matches: 7.

V usage is TRBV7-2 and J usage is TRBJ1-1, with D unclear. Germline CDR1 SGHTA, CDR2 FQGNSA. This CDR3 contains 12 residues. V lost 5 bases to trimming and J lost 1 base, with 5 bases between them. CDR3 in DNA: TGTGCCAGCAGCGGCGGGAACACTGAAGCTTTCTTT. Residues: CASSGGNTEAFF.